The clone carrying this T cell receptor beta chain was detected only a few times. No antigen is known for it. TCRdb passed the reads through MiXCR, listing each CDR3 protein once. The sample lists about 260,000 distinct CDR3 sequences; about 13% were seen once. These data originate in a study of T cell repertoires in cytomegalovirus infection. The study's findings and limits: People with CMV and the relevant HLA were identified by cumulative public TCR beta family frequency.

The sequencing sample was made of PBMCs. The TCR was taken from a human donor in good health (CMV status not recorded). Some clones in this sample may be carry-over from other donors' samples.

CDR3: CASSLDRGSEAFF. CDR3 bases: TGTGCCAGCTCACTCGACAGGGGATCTGAAGCTTTCTTT. The V gene is TRBV18, the J gene TRBJ1-1; 8 bases line up with TRBD1. The germline V gene encodes CDR1 KGHSH and CDR2 LQKENI. This CDR3 region has 13 residues. The J segment lost 6 bases and the V segment lost 4 bases, leaving 4 bases of the junction unmatched.